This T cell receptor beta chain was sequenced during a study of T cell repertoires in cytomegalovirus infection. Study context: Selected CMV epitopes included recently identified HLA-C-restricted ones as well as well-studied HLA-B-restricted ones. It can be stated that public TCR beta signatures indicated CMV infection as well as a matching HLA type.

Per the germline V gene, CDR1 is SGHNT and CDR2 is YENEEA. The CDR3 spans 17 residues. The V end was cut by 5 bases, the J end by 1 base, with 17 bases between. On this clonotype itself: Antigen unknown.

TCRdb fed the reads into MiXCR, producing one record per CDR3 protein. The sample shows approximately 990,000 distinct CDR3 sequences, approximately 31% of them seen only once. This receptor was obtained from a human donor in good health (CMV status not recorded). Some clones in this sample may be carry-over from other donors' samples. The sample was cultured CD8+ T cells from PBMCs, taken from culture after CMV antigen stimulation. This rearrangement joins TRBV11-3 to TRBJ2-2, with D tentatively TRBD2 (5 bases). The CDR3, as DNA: TGTGCCAGCAGCGTGGCTCTTAACGGGGAGAACACCGGGGAGCTGTTTTTT. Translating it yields CASSVALNGENTGELFF.